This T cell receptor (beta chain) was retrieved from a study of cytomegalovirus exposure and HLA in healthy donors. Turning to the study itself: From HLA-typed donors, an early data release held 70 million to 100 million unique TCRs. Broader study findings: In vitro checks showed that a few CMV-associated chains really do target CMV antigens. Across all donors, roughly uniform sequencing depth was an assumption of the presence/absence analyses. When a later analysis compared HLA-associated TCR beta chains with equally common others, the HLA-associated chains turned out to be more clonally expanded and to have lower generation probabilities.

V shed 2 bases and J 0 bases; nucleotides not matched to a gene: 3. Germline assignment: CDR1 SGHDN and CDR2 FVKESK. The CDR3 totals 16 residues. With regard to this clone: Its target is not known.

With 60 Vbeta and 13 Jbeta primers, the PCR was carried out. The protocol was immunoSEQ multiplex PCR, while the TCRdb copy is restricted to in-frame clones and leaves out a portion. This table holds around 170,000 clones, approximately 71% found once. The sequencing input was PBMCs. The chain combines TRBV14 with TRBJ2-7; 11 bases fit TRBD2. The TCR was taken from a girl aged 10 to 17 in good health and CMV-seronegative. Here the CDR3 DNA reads TGTGCCAGCAGCCAAAGACTAGCGGGGATCTCCTACGAGCAGTACTTC. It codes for CASSQRLAGISYEQYF.